Listed here are 6 T cell receptor beta chains from one sample, sequenced in a study of blood T cell repertoires in COVID-19. This table comes from immunoSEQ multiplex PCR, and its TCRdb copy is limited to in-frame clones, with some not included. The data contain 260,000 or so clones, 85% of them seen just once; the ten biggest clones take up 2% to 3%. Material: PBMCs or T cells enriched from blood (not recorded which). The receptors shown here come from a woman between 50 and 59 years old who had recovered from COVID-19.

This sequence joins TRBV5-1 and TRBJ1-1; D remains unclear. V lost 7 bases to trimming and J lost 1 base, with 11 bases between them. The CDR3 has 13 residues. Germline loops: CDR1 SGHRS, CDR2 YFSETQ. CDR3 residues: CASCGIENTEAFF. As DNA, the CDR3 is TGCGCCAGCTGCGGGATCGAGAACACTGAAGCTTTCTTT.

The chain links TRBV5-1 to TRBJ1-2; D ambiguous. Germline assignment: CDR1 SGHRS and CDR2 YFSETQ. V lost 5 bases and J 3 bases, leaving 8 bases between the germline ends. The CDR3 spans 12 residues. The CDR3 coding sequence is TGCGCCAGCAGGGGCATTCACTATGGCTACACCTTC. Its translation is CASRGIHYGYTF.

This sequence joins TRBV25-1 and TRBJ2-3; D perhaps matches TRBD2 (6 bases). From germline, CDR1 is MGHDK and CDR2 SYGVNS. V was trimmed by 8 bases and J by 4 bases, leaving 13 bases between them. The CDR3 extends over 13 amino acids. The CDR3 loop reads CASAPWGADTQYF. In nucleotides, the CDR3 is TGTGCCAGCGCCCCGTGGGGGGCAGATACGCAGTATTTT.

This rearrangement joins TRBV9 to TRBJ1-4, with D possibly being TRBD1 (6 bases). Germline V gene lookup returns CDR1 SGDLS and CDR2 YYNGEE. Trimming took off 5 bases at V and 3 bases at J, with 11 bases between the two ends. CDR3 size: 14 residues. The CDR3 loop is CASSSRQANEKLFF. CDR3 nucleotide sequence: TGTGCCAGCAGTTCGAGACAGGCTAATGAAAAACTGTTTTTT.

This clone was observed a few times. V usage is TRBV11-2 and J usage is TRBJ2-1; D is undetermined. The CDR3 length is 14 residues. Germline V gene lookup returns CDR1 SGHAT and CDR2 FQNNGV. The ends were cut back, 1 base at V and 8 bases at J, with 12 bases in the middle. The CDR3 DNA reads TGTGCCAGCAGCTTAGCCCAGGTGGTCCATGAGCAGTTCTTC. It encodes CASSLAQVVHEQFF.

The chain uses TRBV5-1 and TRBJ2-3, with 9 nucleotides matching TRBD2. Looked up from germline, CDR1 is SGHRS and CDR2 is YFSETQ. The CDR3 totals 16 residues. Unmatched junction bases numbered 14, after V lost 8 bases and J lost 4 bases. The DNA of the CDR3 is TGCGCCAGTAAAAGGATGGCGGGGGGGCCAGCAGATACGCAGTATTTT. Protein sequence: CASKRMAGGPADTQYF.